A single sample is the source of the 18 T cell receptor beta chains below, sequenced in a study of tumour-infiltrating T cells in Burkitt lymphoma. Sequencing was performed with immunoSEQ multiplex PCR; in TCRdb, only in-frame clones are kept and a portion is missing. The data contain 43,000 or so clones, approximately 31% of them singletons. Sequencing input: tumor tissue. The origin of the receptors is a human donor with Burkitt lymphoma.

This clone was seen just once. The rearrangement joins TRBV11-1 to TRBJ1-4, with 12 nucleotides matching TRBD1. CDR1 is SGHAT and CDR2 is FQDESV in the germline V gene (reference sequence). The CDR3 extends over 16 amino acids. V trimming: 5 bases; J trimming: 6 bases; junction bases outside the gene matches: 7. The CDR3 reads CASSLGQGARYEKLFF. CDR3 DNA: TGTGCCAGCAGCCTGGGACAGGGGGCAAGATATGAAAAACTGTTTTTT.

This chain connects TRBV14 to TRBJ2-7; 9 nucleotides agree with TRBD1. The length of the CDR3 is 15 residues. Per germline, CDR1 SGHDN and CDR2 FVKESK. With V trimmed by 5 bases and J by 6 bases, 11 bases remained unmatched. The chain's CDR3 is CASSALEQGAIEQYF. CDR3 DNA sequence: TGTGCCAGCAGCGCCCTCGAACAGGGGGCGATCGAGCAGTACTTC.

This chain joins TRBV5-1 and TRBJ2-5; possible D gene TRBD2, 6 bases. This CDR3 comprises 13 residues. The germline V gene has CDR1 SGHRS and CDR2 YFSETQ. Trimming cost V 4 bases and J 5 bases, with 12 bases left between them. The CDR3 region has the DNA TGCGCCAGCAGCACGGGGGACGCGGAGACCCAGTACTTC. This sequence encodes CASSTGDAETQYF.

This clone was seen a few times. The chain has TRBV29-1 and TRBJ2-5, with 9 bases lining up with TRBD1. With 7 bases clipped from V and 4 bases from J, the junction kept 4 bases outside the gene matches. The CDR3 has 12 residues. Germline V gives CDR1 SQVTM, CDR2 ANQGSEA. DNA of the CDR3: TGCAGCGGCCTACAGGGGGCAGAGACCCAGTACTTC. Amino acid sequence: CSGLQGAETQYF.

Only a few counts were recorded for this clone. This rearrangement joins TRBV28 to TRBJ2-3, with TRBD1 identical over 10 bases. Trimming removed 6 bases from V and 6 bases from J; junction bases left unmatched: 3. This CDR3 region has 13 residues. CDR1 and CDR2 (germline): MDHEN, SYDVKM. The CDR3 DNA is TGTGCCAGCAGCCGACAGGGGGCCGATACGCAGTATTTT. This translates into CASSRQGADTQYF.

This rearrangement joins TRBV10-2 to TRBJ2-7; 7 nucleotides match TRBD1. CDR1 and CDR2 (germline): WSHSY, SAAADI. With V trimmed by 3 bases and J by 0 bases, 5 bases remained unmatched. The CDR3 contains 15 residues. The chain's CDR3 is CASSDVGDSSYEQYF. The CDR3 DNA reads as TGCGCCAGCAGTGACGTTGGGGACAGCTCCTACGAGCAGTACTTC.

The gene calls are TRBV28 and TRBJ2-7; D call uncertain. Germline V gene lookup returns CDR1 MDHEN and CDR2 SYDVKM. The CDR3 is 15 residues long. Deletions cut 4 bases from V and 2 bases from J, with 15 bases between. DNA of the CDR3: TGTGCCAGCAGTTCGCCGGCAGTAACAACCTACGAGCAGTACTTC. Its protein product is CASSSPAVTTYEQYF.

The genes are TRBV5-4 and TRBJ2-2; the D gene is possibly TRBD1 (5 bases). The CDR3 runs 18 residues. Trimming took 4 bases from V and 0 from J, leaving 19 bases between them. From germline, CDR1 is SGHNT and CDR2 YYREEE (reference sequence). For the CDR3, the DNA is TGTGCCAGCAGCGCCTTACCTGGACACTCCCCGAACACCGGGGAGCTGTTTTTT. Encoded protein: CASSALPGHSPNTGELFF.

This chain links TRBV12-5 with TRBJ1-5, with a tentative D call TRBD1 (6 bases). The CDR3 runs to 15 residues. Trimming took 6 bases from V and 0 from J, leaving 12 bases between them. The germline V gene encodes CDR1 LGHNT and CDR2 FRNRAP. For the CDR3, the DNA is TGTGCTAGTGGAGGGGGACTCAATAGCAATCAGCCCCAGCATTTT. It encodes CASGGGLNSNQPQHF.

This clone occurred a few times. CDR3 in amino acids: CASSGLMSNQPQHF. DNA for the CDR3: TGTGCCAGCAGTGGATTAATGAGCAATCAGCCCCAGCATTTT. This chain links TRBV2 with TRBJ1-5, with unresolved D. CDR3 length equals 14 residues. V lost 4 bases, J lost 1 base, and 8 bases lay in between. In germline, CDR1 is SNHLY, CDR2 FYNNEI.

The chain links TRBV10-3 to TRBJ1-1; D gene unclear. The V gene lost 6 bases and the J gene lost 1 base, with 12 bases spanning the gap. The CDR3 sequence is 14 residues long. The germline V gene encodes CDR1 ENHRY and CDR2 SYGVKD. The CDR3 loop reads CAIRGIPGNTEAFF. CDR3 in DNA: TGTGCCATCAGGGGGATACCCGGGAACACTGAAGCTTTCTTT.

The chain joins TRBV20-1 to TRBJ1-1; D ambiguous. Germline CDR1 is DFQATT and CDR2 is SNEGSKA (reference sequence). This CDR3 contains 11 residues. V was cut by 5 bases and J by 1 base, with 5 bases left in between. CDR3 in amino acids: CSAVENTEAFF. The DNA of the CDR3 is TGCAGTGCTGTGGAGAACACTGAAGCTTTCTTT.

The chain uses TRBV18 and TRBJ2-3; 9 bases are shared with TRBD2. Germline CDR1 reads KGHSH; CDR2 reads LQKENI. V was pared by 2 bases and J by 9 bases, with 12 bases of the junction left unmatched. CDR3 length: 16 amino acids. DNA of the CDR3: TGTGCCAGCTCACCAGCGGGGAGCGGGGGGCTGAGCACGCAGTATTTT. It specifies CASSPAGSGGLSTQYF.

The V gene is TRBV9, the J gene TRBJ2-1; no clear D. The CDR3 is 14 residues long. The germline V gene has CDR1 SGDLS and CDR2 YYNGEE. V was clipped by 2 bases and J by 4 bases, with 10 bases between them. The CDR3, as DNA: TGTGCCAGCAGCGTGTTAGCTACTTACAATGAGCAGTTCTTC. Amino acids: CASSVLATYNEQFF. The full variable domain, completed using reference TRBV9 and TRBJ2-1, is DSGVTQTPKHLITATGQRVTLRCSPRSGDLSVYWYQQSLDQGLQFLIQYYNGEERAKGNILERFSAQQFPDLHSELNLSSLELGDSALYFCASSVLATYNEQFFGPGTRLTVL.

CDR3 nucleotide sequence: TGTGCCAGCAGCGTAGAGGGGGTACCCCCAGATACGCAGTATTTT. Residues: CASSVEGVPPDTQYF. The V call is TRBV9, the J call TRBJ2-3; a possible D gene is TRBD1 (6 bases). The CDR3 length is 15 residues. Germline V gene data show CDR1 as SGDLS and CDR2 as YYNGEE. Trimming took 0 bases from V and 4 from J, leaving 12 bases between them.

The CDR3 loop is CASSATSGGARAQYF. The CDR3 DNA reads as TGTGCCAGCAGTGCGACTAGCGGGGGGGCGAGGGCCCAGTACTTC. This chain links TRBV2 with TRBJ2-5, with 14 nucleotides matching TRBD2. This CDR3 contains 15 residues. Germline-derived CDR1 and CDR2 are SNHLY and FYNNEI. Trimming at V came to 4 bases and at J to 9 bases, leaving 7 bases not matched to a gene.

The rearrangement uses TRBV7-9 and TRBJ2-1; D is unresolved. Trimming removed 5 bases at V and 7 bases at J, with 9 bases between. The germline gives CDR1 SEHNR, CDR2 FQNEAQ (reference sequence). The CDR3 has 12 amino acids. The CDR3 region is CASSPQRNEQFF. CDR3 DNA: TGTGCCAGCAGCCCCCAGAGGAATGAGCAGTTCTTC.

The sample holds one count of this clone. This sequence joins TRBV19 and TRBJ2-1; 7 bases are a match to TRBD2. Germline V gives CDR1 LNHDA, CDR2 SQIVND (reference sequence). This CDR3 has 15 amino acids. The trim removed 6 bases at V and 1 base at J, leaving 6 bases unmatched. CDR3 amino acids: CASRDVGGSYNEQFF. The DNA of the CDR3 is TGTGCCAGTAGGGACGTCGGGGGGTCCTACAATGAGCAGTTCTTC.